The source of this T cell receptor beta chain is a study of Ad26.COV2.S vaccination and SARS-CoV-2 variants. To note about this clone: Its antigen is unknown.

Overall study results and limits: Vaccine recipients posted higher spike-specific TCR breadth than their placebo counterparts.

Clones were sequenced by immunoSEQ multiplex PCR, and TCRdb holds only the in-frame ones, with some missing. The sample yields about 400,000 clones, about 80% seen once. The sample's treatment: some 20 received Ad26.COV2.S at low or high dose, single or two shots; several received placebo; per-sample allocation not given. Collection of samples fell on day 63 after the first vaccine or placebo injection. V lost 3 bases, J lost 3 bases, and 1 base stayed unmatched. The germline V gene has CDR1 MDHEN and CDR2 SYDVKM. The CDR3 covers 15 residues. The TCR was taken from a person aged 18-65 years who received the Ad26.COV2.S COVID-19 vaccine or a placebo. This chain links TRBV28 with TRBJ2-6; 8 nucleotides align to TRBD2. The sequences come from peripheral blood, collected in a trial of Ad26.COV2.S vaccine versus placebo. The CDR3 coding sequence is TGTGCCAGCAGTTTGGCGGGAGGTGGGGCCAACGTCCTGACTTTC. Translating it yields CASSLAGGGANVLTF.